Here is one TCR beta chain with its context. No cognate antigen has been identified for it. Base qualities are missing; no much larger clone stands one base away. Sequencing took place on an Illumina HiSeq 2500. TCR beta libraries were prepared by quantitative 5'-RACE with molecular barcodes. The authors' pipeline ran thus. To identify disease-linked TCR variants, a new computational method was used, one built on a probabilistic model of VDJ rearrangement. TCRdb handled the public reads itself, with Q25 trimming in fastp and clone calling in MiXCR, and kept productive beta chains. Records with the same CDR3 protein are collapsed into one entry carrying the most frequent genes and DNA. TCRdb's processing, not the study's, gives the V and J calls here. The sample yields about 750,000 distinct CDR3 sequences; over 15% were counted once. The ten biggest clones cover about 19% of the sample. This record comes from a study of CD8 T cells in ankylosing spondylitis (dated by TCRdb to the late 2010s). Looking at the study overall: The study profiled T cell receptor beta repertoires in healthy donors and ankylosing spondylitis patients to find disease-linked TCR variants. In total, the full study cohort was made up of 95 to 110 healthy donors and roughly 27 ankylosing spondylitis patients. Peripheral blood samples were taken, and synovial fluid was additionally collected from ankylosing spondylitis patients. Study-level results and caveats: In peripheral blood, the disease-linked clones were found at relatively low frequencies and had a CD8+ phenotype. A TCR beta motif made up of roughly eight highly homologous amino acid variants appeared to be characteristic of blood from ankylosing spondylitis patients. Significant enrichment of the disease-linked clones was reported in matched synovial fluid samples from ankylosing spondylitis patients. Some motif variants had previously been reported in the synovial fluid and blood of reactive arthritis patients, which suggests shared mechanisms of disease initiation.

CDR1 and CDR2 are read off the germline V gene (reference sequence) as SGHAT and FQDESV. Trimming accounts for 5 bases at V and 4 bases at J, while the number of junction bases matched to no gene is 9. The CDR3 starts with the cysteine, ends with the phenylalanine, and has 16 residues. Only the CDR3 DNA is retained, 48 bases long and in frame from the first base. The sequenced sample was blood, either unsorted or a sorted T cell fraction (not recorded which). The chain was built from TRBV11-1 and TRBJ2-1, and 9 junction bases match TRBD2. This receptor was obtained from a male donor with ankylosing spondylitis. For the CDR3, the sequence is CASSLSGLAKYNEQFF. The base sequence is TGTGCCAGCAGCCTCTCGGGACTAGCTAAATACAATGAGCAGTTCTTC.